A selection of T cell receptor beta chains follows, all from one sample in a study of shared clonotypes between healthy human individuals. Generated by immunoSEQ multiplex PCR, the TCRdb table keeps only in-frame clones and is missing some. The sample shows hundreds of thousands of clones, around 78% of them seen only once. Input material: memory CD4+ T cells sorted from blood. The source is a woman in her twenties or thirties in good health. Each CDR3 is given with its conserved first and last residue. The order of the fields is V gene, clone size, J gene, D gene, CDR3 protein, CDR3 DNA. A D gene is named only where the DNA matches it firmly. The size of a clone is reported for some rows only, either as once, few or many, or as a class for expanded clones.

TRBV6-1	-	TRBJ2-1	-	CASSAYNNEQFF	TGTGCCAGCAGTGCCTACAACAATGAGCAGTTCTTC
TRBV29-1	-	TRBJ1-1	-	CSAVGVDTEAFF	TGCAGCGCGGTGGGGGTCGACACTGAAGCTTTCTTT
TRBV11-2	-	TRBJ2-3	TRBD2	CASSSLAGGPQYF	TGTGCCAGCAGCTCCCTAGCGGGAGGGCCGCAGTATTTT
TRBV18	few	TRBJ1-1	-	CASSLAGGLDTEAFF	TGTGCCAGCTCCCTAGCGGGGGGCTTGGACACTGAAGCTTTCTTT
TRBV11-2	-	TRBJ2-1	-	CASTDGTAYNEQFF	TGTGCCAGCACCGACGGGACGGCCTACAATGAGCAGTTCTTC
TRBV20-1	-	TRBJ1-1	-	CSAKTDTEAFF	TGCAGTGCCAAGACGGACACTGAAGCTTTCTTT
TRBV5-4	-	TRBJ1-4	TRBD1	CASSSEGASNEKLFF	TGTGCCAGCAGCTCCGAGGGGGCCTCTAATGAAAAACTGTTTTTT
TRBV2	few	TRBJ2-3	-	CASSYTDTQYF	TGTGCCAGCTCCTACACAGATACGCAGTATTTT
TRBV28	-	TRBJ1-1	-	CASSFPLVDKDPEAFF	TGTGCCAGCAGTTTTCCCCTAGTTGATAAGGACCCCGAAGCTTTCTTT
TRBV6-1	-	TRBJ2-5	-	CASSEAPTSQETQYF	TGTGCCAGCAGTGAAGCGCCGACAAGCCAGGAGACCCAGTACTTC